Below, 20 T cell receptor beta chains from the same sample are listed, as sequenced in a study of blood T cell repertoires in COVID-19. Profiling relied on immunoSEQ multiplex PCR, and the TCRdb table lists in-frame clones only, not all of them. This table holds 300,000 to 400,000 clones, around 86% found once. The specimen was peripheral blood. The receptors derive from a human donor in a cohort sampled during active COVID-19.

The chain combines TRBV23-1 with TRBJ2-2; 7 nucleotides line up with TRBD1. TRBV23-1 has ORF status, its function being uncertain. The CDR3 contains 15 residues. The trim removed 11 bases at V and 0 bases at J, leaving 9 bases unmatched. CDR3 sequence: CAPRSGQANTGELFF. The CDR3 region has the DNA TGCGCCCCCAGGTCAGGACAGGCGAACACCGGGGAGCTGTTTTTT.

The chain recombines TRBV27 with TRBJ1-1, with D unclear. Germline V lookup: CDR1 MNHEY, CDR2 SMNVEV (reference sequence). Trimming left V 6 bases short and J 4 bases short, with 12 bases between. CDR3 length: 13 residues. Here the CDR3 DNA reads TGTGCCAGCAGAACTCCCGGGTCCACTGAAGCTTTCTTT. Amino acid sequence: CASRTPGSTEAFF.

This clone came up a few times. This chain links TRBV30 with TRBJ1-5; D call uncertain. Looked up from germline, CDR1 is GTSNPN and CDR2 is SVGIG (reference sequence). Trimming removed 2 bases from V and 4 bases from J, with 6 bases in between. This CDR3 is 12 amino acids long. CDR3 loop: CAWSTGNQPQHF. In nucleotides, the CDR3 is TGTGCCTGGAGTACGGGGAATCAGCCCCAGCATTTT.

This sequence joins TRBV15 and TRBJ2-1, with a tentative D call TRBD2 (6 bases). The germline V gene has CDR1 LNHNV and CDR2 YYDKDF (reference sequence). The V end was cut by 1 base, the J end by 0 bases, with 13 bases between. The CDR3 is made up of 17 amino acids. The CDR3 is CATSRGYSGSSYNEQFF. CDR3 nucleotides: TGTGCCACCAGCAGAGGGTATAGCGGAAGCTCCTACAATGAGCAGTTCTTC.

The chain is built from TRBV15 and TRBJ2-7; 7 nucleotides agree with TRBD2. After removal of 1 base from V and 3 bases from J, the junction contained 3 bases not matched to a gene. There are 14 residues in the CDR3. Germline V lookup: CDR1 LNHNV, CDR2 YYDKDF (reference sequence). This CDR3 reads CATSRGTSGYEQYF. For the CDR3, the DNA is TGTGCCACCAGCAGAGGGACTAGTGGCTACGAGCAGTACTTC.

The V call is TRBV24-1, the J call TRBJ2-7, with D possibly TRBD1 on 6 matching bases. The V and J ends lost 9 bases and 0 bases respectively, with 14 bases between them. Germline V gene lookup returns CDR1 KGHDR and CDR2 SFDVKD. This CDR3 spans 14 amino acids. The CDR3 spells CATGRQDTSYEQYF. CDR3 bases: TGTGCCACCGGGAGACAGGATACCTCCTACGAGCAGTACTTC.

The CDR3 sequence: CASSVGGRAGDTQYF. The CDR3 coding sequence is TGTGCCAGCAGCGTAGGCGGGAGGGCCGGTGATACGCAGTATTTT. The chain recombines TRBV9 with TRBJ2-3, with TRBD2 matching over 9 bases. The CDR3 has 15 residues. Looked up from germline, CDR1 is SGDLS and CDR2 is YYNGEE. Trimming at V came to 0 bases and at J to 6 bases, leaving 5 bases not matched to a gene.

The chain links TRBV6-5 to TRBJ2-2; maybe TRBD1 (6 bases). CDR1 is MNHEY and CDR2 is SVGAGI in the germline V gene. The CDR3 is made up of 15 amino acids. Trimming removed 5 bases from V and 1 base from J, with 11 bases in between. The CDR3 DNA reads TGTGCCAGCAGTCCGATCAGGGGGAACACCGGGGAGCTGTTTTTT. Translated, it gives CASSPIRGNTGELFF.

The chain carries TRBV5-1 and TRBJ2-1, with D perhaps matching TRBD2 (6 bases). The V end was cut by 2 bases, the J end by 0 bases, with 12 bases between. The CDR3 consists of 16 residues. Germline CDR1 is SGHRS and CDR2 is YFSETQ. The CDR3 here is CASSLLAGSSYNEQFF. As DNA, the CDR3 is TGCGCCAGCAGCTTATTGGCCGGGAGCTCCTACAATGAGCAGTTCTTC.

The chain links TRBV2 to TRBJ1-5; no definite D call. Trimming stripped 6 bases from V and 0 bases from J, with 12 bases between. Germline loops: CDR1 SNHLY, CDR2 FYNNEI. This CDR3 region has 15 residues. CDR3 protein: CASRGGLTSNQPQHF. The CDR3 DNA follows: TGTGCCAGCAGGGGAGGGCTGACTAGCAATCAGCCCCAGCATTTT. The variable domain in full, with the rest retrieved from reference TRBV2 and TRBJ1-5, is EPEVTQTPSHQVTQMGQEVILRCVPISNHLYFYWYRQILGQKVEFLVSFYNNEISEKSEIFDDQFSVERPDGSNFTLKIRSTKLEDSAMYFCASRGGLTSNQPQHFGDGTRLSIL.

CDR3 protein: CASTLGLAGTNEQFF. CDR3 DNA sequence: TGTGCCAGCACCCTCGGACTAGCGGGAACTAATGAGCAGTTCTTC. The V gene is TRBV11-1, the J gene TRBJ2-1; the match to TRBD2 covers 12 bases. This CDR3 contains 15 residues. Per the germline V gene, CDR1 is SGHAT and CDR2 is FQDESV (reference sequence). With 7 bases clipped from V and 7 bases from J, the junction kept 8 bases outside the gene matches.

V gene TRBV5-1 combines with J gene TRBJ2-3, with a tentative D call TRBD2 (7 bases). Germline V CDR1 and CDR2: SGHRS, YFSETQ. With 0 bases removed from V and 1 base from J, the gap between germline ends came to 15 bases. This CDR3 region has 17 residues. The CDR3 coding sequence is TGCGCCAGCAGCTTGGGGGGGGGACATGCCCGCACAGATACGCAGTATTTT. Translated, it gives CASSLGGGHARTDTQYF.

The V gene is TRBV6-5, the J gene TRBJ2-5; 9 bases align to TRBD2. CDR3 length: 16 residues. CDR1 and CDR2 (germline): MNHEY, SVGAGI. Trimming cost V 0 bases and J 5 bases; bases outside gene matches: 7. CDR3 in amino acids: CASSYSSGSIRETQYF. The CDR3 DNA sequence: TGTGCCAGCAGTTACTCTAGCGGGAGCATCAGGGAGACCCAGTACTTC.

The V call is TRBV28, the J call TRBJ1-4; TRBD1 agrees at 7 bases. Unmatched junction bases numbered 6, after V lost 6 bases and J lost 8 bases. The CDR3 length is 13 residues. Germline V CDR1 and CDR2: MDHEN, SYDVKM. The CDR3 loop is CASSSTGEEKLFF. CDR3 nucleotides: TGTGCCAGCAGCTCAACAGGGGAAGAAAAACTGTTTTTT.

The chain joins TRBV10-3 to TRBJ2-5; no reliable D call. The V gene's germline CDR1 is ENHRY and CDR2 SYGVKD. There are 11 residues in the CDR3. V was cut by 4 bases and J by 2 bases, with 2 bases left in between. The CDR3 nucleotides read TGTGCCATCAGTGCGCAAGAGACCCAGTACTTC. It codes for CAISAQETQYF.

The chain recombines TRBV27 with TRBJ2-7; the D gene is possibly TRBD1 (6 bases). Between the trimmed V and J ends, which lost 1 base and 5 bases, there was a span of 15 bases. CDR3 size: 15 residues. Germline V lookup: CDR1 MNHEY, CDR2 SMNVEV (reference sequence). The CDR3 nucleotides read TGTGCCAGCAGTTTATGGCCCAGGGCAGGGGACGAGCAGTACTTC. Protein: CASSLWPRAGDEQYF.

This rearrangement joins TRBV9 to TRBJ2-1, with no clear D. The CDR3 runs to 15 residues. Trimming took 4 bases from V and 10 from J, leaving 21 bases between them. Germline V gene lookup returns CDR1 SGDLS and CDR2 YYNGEE. The DNA for the CDR3 is TGTGCCAGCAGCCCCGTGGGCTTCGAAACGTGGGAGCAGTTCTTC. Protein product: CASSPVGFETWEQFF.

This clone was seen only a few times. The chain joins TRBV5-1 to TRBJ1-2; no definite D call. Germline CDR1 SGHRS, CDR2 YFSETQ. CDR3 length equals 19 residues. The ends were cut back, 0 bases at V and 2 bases at J, with 23 bases in the middle. The CDR3 bases are TGCGCCAGCAGCTTGGTCTACTCTCCTTGGGAGGGAGCAAACTATGGCTACACCTTC. This sequence encodes CASSLVYSPWEGANYGYTF.

V and J are TRBV19 and TRBJ2-7; D might be TRBD2 (5 bases). This CDR3 spans 13 amino acids. Germline CDR1 is LNHDA and CDR2 is SQIVND (reference sequence). Trimming pared 1 base from V and 6 bases from J, leaving 10 bases between. The DNA of the CDR3 is TGTGCCAGTAGTATAGGAGGGCTTGGCGAGCAGTACTTC. This translates into CASSIGGLGEQYF.

The genes are TRBV25-1 and TRBJ1-5, with D hard to call. Germline V gene lookup returns CDR1 MGHDK and CDR2 SYGVNS. This CDR3 spans 14 amino acids. V lost 3 bases to trimming and J lost 1 base, with 7 bases between them. CDR3 sequence: CASSETGSNQPQHF. In DNA form, the CDR3 reads TGTGCCAGCAGTGAGACTGGGAGCAATCAGCCCCAGCATTTT.